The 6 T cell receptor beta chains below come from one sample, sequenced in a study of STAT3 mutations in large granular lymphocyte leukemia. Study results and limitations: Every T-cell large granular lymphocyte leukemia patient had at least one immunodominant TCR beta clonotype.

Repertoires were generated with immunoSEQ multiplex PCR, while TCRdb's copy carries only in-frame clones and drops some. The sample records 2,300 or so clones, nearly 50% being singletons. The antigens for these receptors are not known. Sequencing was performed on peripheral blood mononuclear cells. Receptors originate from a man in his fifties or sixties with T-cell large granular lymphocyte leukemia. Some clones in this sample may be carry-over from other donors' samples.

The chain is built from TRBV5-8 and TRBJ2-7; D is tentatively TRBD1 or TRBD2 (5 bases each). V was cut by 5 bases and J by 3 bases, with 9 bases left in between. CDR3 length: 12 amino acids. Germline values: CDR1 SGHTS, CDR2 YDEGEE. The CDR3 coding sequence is TGTGCCAGCAGGGGACGGAACTACGAGCAGTACTTC. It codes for CASRGRNYEQYF.

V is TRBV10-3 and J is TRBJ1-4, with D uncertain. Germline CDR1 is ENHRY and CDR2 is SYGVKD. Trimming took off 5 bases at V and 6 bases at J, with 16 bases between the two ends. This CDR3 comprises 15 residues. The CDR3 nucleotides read TGTGCCATCAGTAGAAGTTGGGGTGGGGATGAAAAACTGTTTTTT. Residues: CAISRSWGGDEKLFF.

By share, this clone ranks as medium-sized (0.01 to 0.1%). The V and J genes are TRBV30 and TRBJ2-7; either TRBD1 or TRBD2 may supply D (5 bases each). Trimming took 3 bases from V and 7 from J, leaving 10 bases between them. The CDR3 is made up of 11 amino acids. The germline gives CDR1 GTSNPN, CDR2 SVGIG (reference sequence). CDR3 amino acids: CAWRPGAEQYF. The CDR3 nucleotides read TGTGCCTGGAGGCCCGGGGCAGAGCAGTACTTC. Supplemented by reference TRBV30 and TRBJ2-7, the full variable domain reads SQTIHQWPATLVQPVGSPLSLECTVEGTSNPNLYWYRQAAGRGLQLLFYSVGIGQISSEVPQNLSASRPQDRQFILSSKKLLLSDSGFYLCAWRPGAEQYFGPGTRLTVT.

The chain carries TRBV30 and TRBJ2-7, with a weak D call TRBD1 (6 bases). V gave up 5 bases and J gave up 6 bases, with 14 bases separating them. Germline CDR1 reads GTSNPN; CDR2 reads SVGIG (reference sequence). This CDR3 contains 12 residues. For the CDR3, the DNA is TGTGCCTGGCGGCGGACAGTTGGCGAGCAGTACTTC. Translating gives CAWRRTVGEQYF.

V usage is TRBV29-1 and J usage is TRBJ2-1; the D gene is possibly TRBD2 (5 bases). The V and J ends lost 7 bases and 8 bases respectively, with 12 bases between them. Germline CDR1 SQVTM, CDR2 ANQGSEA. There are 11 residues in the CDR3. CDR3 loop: CSARGSHEQFF. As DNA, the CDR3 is TGCAGCGCCCGAGGGTCCCATGAGCAGTTCTTC.

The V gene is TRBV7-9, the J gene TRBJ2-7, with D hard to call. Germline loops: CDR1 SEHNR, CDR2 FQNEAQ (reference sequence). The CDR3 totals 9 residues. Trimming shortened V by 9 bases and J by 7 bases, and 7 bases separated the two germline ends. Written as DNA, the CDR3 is TGTGCCAGATCCGGGGAGCAGTACTTC. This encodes CARSGEQYF.